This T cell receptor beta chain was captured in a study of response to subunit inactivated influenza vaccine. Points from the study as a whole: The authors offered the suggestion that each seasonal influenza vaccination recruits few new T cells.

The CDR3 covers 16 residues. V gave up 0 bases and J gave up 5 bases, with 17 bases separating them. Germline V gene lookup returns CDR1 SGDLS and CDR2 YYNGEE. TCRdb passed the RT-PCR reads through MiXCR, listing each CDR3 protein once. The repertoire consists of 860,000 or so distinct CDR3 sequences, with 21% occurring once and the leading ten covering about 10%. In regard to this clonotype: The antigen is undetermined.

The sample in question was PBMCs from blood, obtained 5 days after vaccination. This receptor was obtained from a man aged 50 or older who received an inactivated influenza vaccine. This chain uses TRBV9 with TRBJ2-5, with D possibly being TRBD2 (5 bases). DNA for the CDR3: TGTGCCAGCAGCGTAGGAAGGGCGGCTCGGGGTGAGACCCAGTACTTC. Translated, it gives CASSVGRAARGETQYF.